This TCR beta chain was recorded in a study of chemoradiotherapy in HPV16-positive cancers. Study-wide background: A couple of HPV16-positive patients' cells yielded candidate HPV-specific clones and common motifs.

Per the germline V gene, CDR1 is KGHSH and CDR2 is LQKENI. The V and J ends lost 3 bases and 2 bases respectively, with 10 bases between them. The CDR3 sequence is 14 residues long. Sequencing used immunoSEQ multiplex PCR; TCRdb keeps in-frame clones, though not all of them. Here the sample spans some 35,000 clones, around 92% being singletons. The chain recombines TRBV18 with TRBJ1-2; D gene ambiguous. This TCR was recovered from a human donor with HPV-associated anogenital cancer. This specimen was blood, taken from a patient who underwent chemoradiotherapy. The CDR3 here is CASSPRSGNYGYTF. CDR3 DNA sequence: TGTGCCAGCTCACCCCGTTCCGGGAACTATGGCTACACCTTC.